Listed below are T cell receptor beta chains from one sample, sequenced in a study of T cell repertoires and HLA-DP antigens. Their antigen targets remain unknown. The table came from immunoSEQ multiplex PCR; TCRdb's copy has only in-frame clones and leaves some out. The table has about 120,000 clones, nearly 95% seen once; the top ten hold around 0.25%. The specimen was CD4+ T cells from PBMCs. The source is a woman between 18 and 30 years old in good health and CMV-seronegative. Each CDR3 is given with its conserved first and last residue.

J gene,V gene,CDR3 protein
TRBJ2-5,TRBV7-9,CASSLIRPGGGQETQYF
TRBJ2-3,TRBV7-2,CASSLREGTYVYTQYF
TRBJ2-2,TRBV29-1,CSARTSGSGGELFF
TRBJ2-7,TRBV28,CASTPGGSSYEQYF
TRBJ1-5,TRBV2,CASSIRQVGNQPQHF
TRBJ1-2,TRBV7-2,CASSENRGLGYGYTF
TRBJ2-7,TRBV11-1,CASSLTGGSGYEQYF
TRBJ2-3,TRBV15,CATSRGPGSTDTQYF
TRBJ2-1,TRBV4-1,CASSQDRGAQIFEQFF
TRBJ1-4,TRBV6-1,CASSGGRTNEKLFF
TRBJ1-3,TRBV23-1,CASSRLGDGNTIYF
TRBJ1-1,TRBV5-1,CASSLGTGNTEAFF
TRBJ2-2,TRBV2,CASSDTAGKNTGELFF
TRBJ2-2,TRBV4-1,CASSQWGPLDTGELFF
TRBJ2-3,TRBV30,CAWRSTSGGTSSTDTQYF
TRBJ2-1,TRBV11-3,CASSPRTNEQFF
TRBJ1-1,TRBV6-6,CASSYPGVAEAFF
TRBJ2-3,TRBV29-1,CSVEGPAEDTQYF
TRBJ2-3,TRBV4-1,CASSQVGQKADTQYF
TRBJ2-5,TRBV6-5,CASSLGRIYQETQYF
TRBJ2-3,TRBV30,CAWRGGLHTQYF
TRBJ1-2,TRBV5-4,CASSLDPGSGGYTF
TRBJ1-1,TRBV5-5,CASSLARGTTNTEAFF
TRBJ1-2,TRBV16,CASRPPQLSHYTF
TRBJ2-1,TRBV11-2,CASSFRGLAGAGEQFF
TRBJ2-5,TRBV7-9,CASSLAIGTGWQTQYF
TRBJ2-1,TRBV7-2,CATSQRGGLSPLNEQFF
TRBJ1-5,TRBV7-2,CASSLARSNQPQHF
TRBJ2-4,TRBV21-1,CASSKGRAIQYF
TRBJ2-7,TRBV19,CASSSRLAGGQYF
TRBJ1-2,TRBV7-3,CASSRIGQGTMDGYTF
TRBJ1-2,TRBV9,CASSALRGNFYGYTF
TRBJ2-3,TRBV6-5,CASSYSNGQGTSTQYF
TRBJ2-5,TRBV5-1,CASSLTGDYSGTQYF
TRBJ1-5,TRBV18,CASSGGGNQPQHF
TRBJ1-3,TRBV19,CASSKGVGPIPSGNTIYF
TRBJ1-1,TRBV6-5,CASRPNTEAFF
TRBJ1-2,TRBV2,CASSGIEGSNYGYTF
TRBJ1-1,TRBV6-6,CASSRDSPARRTEAFF
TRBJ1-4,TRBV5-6,CASSLFETGLGQKLFF
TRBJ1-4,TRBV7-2,CASSPDGGRGNEKLFF
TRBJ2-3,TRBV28,CASIPSSGTGRTSTDTQYF
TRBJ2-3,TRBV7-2,CASSLDGSVADTQYF
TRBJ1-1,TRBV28,CASSSTGNQAFF
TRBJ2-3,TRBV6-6,CASSSGTLGTDTQYF
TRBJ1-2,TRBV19,CATRQGMNYGYTF
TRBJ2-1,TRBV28,CAMSSGGRSYNEQFF
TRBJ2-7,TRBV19,CASSIPHSYEQYF
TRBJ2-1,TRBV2,CASSSSEFSYNEQFF
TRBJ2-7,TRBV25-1,CASSELGTSGRRNEQYF
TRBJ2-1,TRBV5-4,CASSQSLLAGNNEQFF
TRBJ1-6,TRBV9,CASSVGRDRGKSYNSPLHF
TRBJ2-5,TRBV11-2,CASSLFQIQETQYF
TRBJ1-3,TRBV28,CASSSPRKSSGNTIYF
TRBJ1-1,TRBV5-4,CASSPDGGWGNTEAFF
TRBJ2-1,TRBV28,CASSLSGRANEQFF
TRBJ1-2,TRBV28,CASTGELLYGYTF